Included here is one TCR beta chain sequence, with context. A junction boundary mismatches the germline segment, possibly from a read error. Participating donors were healthy, HIV-negative adults free of recent acute infections or vaccinations. For unsorted samples, genomic DNA was extracted from 94 million or so PBMCs. This entry is derived from a study of shared clonotypes between healthy human individuals. Investigators spread the genomic DNA of each subset evenly over several immunoSEQ plates. In replicate PCRs of unsorted PBMC, about 300 ng DNA, 30,000 or so T cell genomes, was used. Only in-frame clones appear in the TCRdb table, and some are missing; sequencing was by immunoSEQ multiplex PCR. The repertoire holds 490,000 or so clones, around 79% seen once, with around 12% in the top ten. Germline assignment: CDR1 MGHRA and CDR2 YSYEKL. The CDR3 runs to 15 residues.

The V call is TRBV4-1, the J call TRBJ1-2, with D uncertain. The source is a woman between 40 and 50 years old in good health. Some clones in this sample may be carry-over from other donors' samples. Sequenced input: PBMCs. DNA of the CDR3: TGCGGCAGCAGCCAAGGGTCTGGGATTGGGTATGGCTACACCTTC. It yields the protein CGSSQGSGIGYGYTF.